The next 5 T cell receptor beta chains were all read from a single sample in a study of blood T cell repertoires in COVID-19 (dated by TCRdb to between 2020 and 2021). The library was obtained by the immunoSEQ multiplex PCR assay. Not all clones reach the TCRdb copy of this immuneACCESS table, which keeps in-frame sequences only. Checked studies attribute under half of the gap to unresolved V genes and leave the rest unexplained. For this sample the table gives tens of thousands of clones, of which roughly four fifths were detected only once. Roughly 10% of the sample is in the top ten clones. The source material was peripheral blood. These receptors were taken from a man aged 50-59 years with COVID-19, enrolled during active disease.

This chain uses TRBV7-6 with TRBJ2-1; D might be TRBD2 (6 bases). Trimming stripped 6 bases from V and 7 bases from J, with 19 bases between. Germline lookup yields CDR1 SGHVS and CDR2 FNYEAQ. This CDR3 spans 15 amino acids. The CDR3 spells CASSPSGTYLNEQFF. Here the CDR3 DNA reads TGTGCCAGCAGTCCCTCCGGGACTTACCTTAATGAGCAGTTCTTC.

This clone was seen only once. V gene TRBV11-2 combines with J gene TRBJ1-4, with 7 bases fitting TRBD1. Germline V gives CDR1 SGHAT, CDR2 FQNNGV. The CDR3 is made up of 15 amino acids. The V and J ends lost 3 bases and 5 bases, in that order; junction bases with no gene match: 6. CDR3 in amino acids: CASSLVRGQNEKLFF. CDR3 nucleotide sequence: TGTGCCAGCAGCTTGGTTAGGGGGCAGAATGAAAAACTGTTTTTT.

The V gene is TRBV28, the J gene TRBJ1-1; TRBD1 agrees at 12 bases. With V trimmed by 4 bases and J by 4 bases, 10 bases remained unmatched. Germline V gene data show CDR1 as MDHEN and CDR2 as SYDVKM. The CDR3 extends over 17 amino acids. CDR3 in amino acids: CASSSLGTGGPGTEAFF. The DNA of the CDR3 is TGTGCCAGCAGTTCCCTCGGGACAGGGGGCCCGGGCACTGAAGCTTTCTTT.

The chain joins TRBV7-3 to TRBJ2-2; a weak D match, TRBD1 (6 bases). Per germline, CDR1 SGHTA and CDR2 FQGTGA. Deletions cut 3 bases from V and 4 bases from J, with 18 bases between. The CDR3 consists of 17 residues. This CDR3 reads CASSLTPNIRGTGELFF. The CDR3 coding sequence is TGTGCCAGCAGCTTGACTCCCAACATCAGGGGCACCGGGGAGCTGTTTTTT.

The rearrangement uses TRBV12-3 or TRBV12-4 and TRBJ1-1; D call uncertain. With 3 bases removed from V and 3 bases from J, the gap between germline ends came to 5 bases. The CDR3 is 12 amino acids. The CDR3 protein is CASSLRYTEAFF. Written as DNA, the CDR3 is TGTGCCAGCAGTTTGAGGTACACTGAAGCTTTCTTT.